These 15 T cell receptor beta chains were all obtained from the same sample, sequenced in a study of regulatory dendritic cells for organ transplantation. Produced via immunoSEQ multiplex PCR; TCRdb's table is partial and in-frame only. Of 35,000 to 40,000 clones in the sample, about 93% were seen once. Material: naive CD8+ T cells from blood. Subset meaning: CD45RA+ naive T cells. The receptors were sampled from a human donor in good health.

This clone has just one count. The chain uses TRBV7-9 and TRBJ2-3; no definite D call. Germline V lookup: CDR1 SEHNR, CDR2 FQNEAQ (reference sequence). This CDR3 has 13 residues. With 8 bases removed from V and 3 bases from J, the gap between germline ends came to 12 bases. The CDR3 region is CASEGLLTDTQYF. CDR3 sequence (DNA): TGTGCCAGCGAAGGCCTACTAACAGATACGCAGTATTTT.

The V call is TRBV9, the J call TRBJ1-1, with D maybe TRBD1 (5 bases). Per germline, CDR1 SGDLS and CDR2 YYNGEE. The CDR3 is made up of 12 amino acids. V was clipped by 0 bases and J by 10 bases, with 10 bases between them. The chain's CDR3 is CASSVGQGGAFF. The CDR3, as DNA: TGTGCCAGCAGCGTAGGGCAGGGTGGAGCTTTCTTT.

V is TRBV7-9 and J is TRBJ2-1, with 14 bases aligning to TRBD2. The CDR3 covers 17 residues. V trimming: 7 bases; J trimming: 8 bases; junction bases outside the gene matches: 13. Per the germline V gene, CDR1 is SEHNR and CDR2 is FQNEAQ (reference sequence). DNA of the CDR3: TGTGCCAGCACCACCGGGACTAGCGGGAGAGGTCTGGATGAGCAGTTCTTC. It yields the protein CASTTGTSGRGLDEQFF.

The chain couples TRBV13 to TRBJ2-1, with D hard to call. V dropped 1 base and J dropped 3 bases, with 7 bases sitting between them. The CDR3 is made up of 14 amino acids. Germline lookup yields CDR1 PRHDT and CDR2 FYEKMQ (reference sequence). This chain's CDR3 is CASSLVASYNEQFF. CDR3 coding DNA: TGTGCCAGCAGCTTAGTGGCTAGCTACAATGAGCAGTTCTTC.

This sequence joins TRBV11-2 and TRBJ2-5, with D possibly matching TRBD1 (6 bases). Germline CDR1 SGHAT, CDR2 FQNNGV. The CDR3 runs to 15 residues. The V gene lost 5 bases and the J gene lost 5 bases, with 18 bases spanning the gap. DNA for the CDR3: TGTGCCAGCAGCACCCTATGGGGGCCTTCGGAGACCCAGTACTTC. It translates to CASSTLWGPSETQYF.

The V call is TRBV10-3, the J call TRBJ1-2, with D unresolved. CDR3 length: 14 amino acids. Trimming took 4 bases from V and 3 from J, leaving 12 bases between them. Germline assignment: CDR1 ENHRY and CDR2 SYGVKD. The CDR3 protein is CAISGFPRDYGYTF. DNA for the CDR3: TGTGCCATCAGTGGCTTTCCAAGGGACTATGGCTACACCTTC.

The rearrangement joins TRBV27 to TRBJ1-2; D gene ambiguous. The CDR3 totals 13 residues. The germline V and J ends were trimmed by 6 bases and 0 bases, with 8 bases remaining between them. Germline CDR1 reads MNHEY; CDR2 reads SMNVEV (reference sequence). CDR3 sequence (DNA): TGTGCCAGCAGCCCGACGGCTAACTATGGCTACACCTTC. It yields the protein CASSPTANYGYTF.

This clone was counted only a few times. The V call is TRBV4-1, the J call TRBJ1-1; TRBD1 might be the D (5 bases). V gave up 2 bases and J gave up 5 bases, with 6 bases separating them. The CDR3 totals 12 residues. The germline V gene encodes CDR1 MGHRA and CDR2 YSYEKL. The CDR3 bases are TGCGCCAGCAGCCAACGGGGGACTGAAGCTTTCTTT. It translates to CASSQRGTEAFF.

The chain has TRBV18 and TRBJ2-5; D assignment may be TRBD1 or TRBD2 (5 bases each). Germline V gene lookup returns CDR1 KGHSH and CDR2 LQKENI. With 6 bases removed from V and 5 bases from J, the gap between germline ends came to 19 bases. The CDR3 length is 15 residues. The CDR3 sequence is CASSGDGDFKETQYF. The DNA of the CDR3 is TGTGCCAGCTCTGGGGACGGAGACTTCAAGGAGACCCAGTACTTC.

The CDR3 DNA sequence: TGTGCCAGCAGTCTCGGGACAGGGGGTTACTATGGCTACACCTTC. This codes for CASSLGTGGYYGYTF. The chain is built from TRBV27 and TRBJ1-2, with 11 bases identical to TRBD1. The germline gives CDR1 MNHEY, CDR2 SMNVEV (reference sequence). The V segment lost 5 bases and the J segment 3 bases; nucleotides outside the gene matches: 5. The CDR3 runs to 15 residues.

The CDR3 DNA sequence: TGCGCCAGCAGCCAAGATATGGAGGAGACCCAGTACTTC. This sequence encodes CASSQDMEETQYF. The rearrangement joins TRBV4-1 to TRBJ2-5; the D is unclear. Germline loops: CDR1 MGHRA, CDR2 YSYEKL. Trimming stripped 0 bases from V and 5 bases from J, with 7 bases between. This CDR3 is built from 13 residues.

This clone was observed a single time. The chain carries TRBV7-7 and TRBJ2-2; 9 bases match TRBD2. From germline, CDR1 is SSHAT and CDR2 FNYEAQ (reference sequence). The CDR3 sequence is 14 residues long. CDR3 sequence: CAIGSGSGTGELFF. CDR3 coding DNA: TGTGCTATCGGTAGCGGGAGTGGCACCGGGGAGCTGTTTTTT.

V gene TRBV6-5 combines with J gene TRBJ2-7; TRBD2 is a possible D gene (6 bases). This CDR3 has 14 residues. The germline V gene has CDR1 MNHEY and CDR2 SVGAGI. The V end was cut by 0 bases, the J end by 6 bases, with 12 bases between. The CDR3 here is CASSYSASVGEQYF. The CDR3 region has the DNA TGTGCCAGCAGTTACTCGGCTAGCGTGGGCGAGCAGTACTTC.

V usage is TRBV7-2 and J usage is TRBJ1-2; D gene ambiguous. CDR1 and CDR2 (germline): SGHTA, FQGNSA. The V end was cut by 3 bases, the J end by 2 bases, with 7 bases between. The CDR3 has 13 amino acids. The CDR3 DNA sequence: TGTGCCAGCAGCTTCCAAACAAACTATGGCTACACCTTC. Translating it yields CASSFQTNYGYTF.

J is TRBJ2-1 and V is TRBV18; the match to TRBD2 covers 8 bases. This CDR3 has 15 amino acids. The V gene's germline CDR1 is KGHSH and CDR2 LQKENI. After removal of 3 bases from V and 0 bases from J, the junction contained 1 base not matched to a gene. CDR3 region: CASSPGTSSYNEQFF. As DNA, the CDR3 is TGTGCCAGCTCACCCGGGACTAGCTCCTACAATGAGCAGTTCTTC.